These 25 T cell receptor beta chains came from one sample sequenced in a study of cytomegalovirus exposure and HLA in healthy donors. PCR employed 60 Vbeta and 13 Jbeta primers. Repertoires were generated with immunoSEQ multiplex PCR, while TCRdb's copy carries only in-frame clones and drops some. Among about 130,000 clones listed, roughly 75% were seen once. Material for sequencing was PBMCs. All receptors come from a man aged 25 to 45 in good health.

This chain connects TRBV5-6 to TRBJ2-1; D is perhaps TRBD2 (7 bases). V was shortened by 3 bases and J by 2 bases, with 18 bases between the two germline ends. The CDR3 covers 17 residues. The germline V gene encodes CDR1 SGHDT and CDR2 YYEEEE. Written as DNA, the CDR3 is TGTGCCAGCAGCTGGGGGGGACCCGGGACACCCTACAATGAGCAGTTCTTC. Residues: CASSWGGPGTPYNEQFF.

V and J are TRBV27 and TRBJ2-1, with D possibly TRBD2 on 6 matching bases. The germline V gene encodes CDR1 MNHEY and CDR2 SMNVEV (reference sequence). The germline V and J ends were trimmed by 6 bases and 1 base, with 10 bases remaining between them. The CDR3 covers 14 residues. This CDR3 reads CASSPRGSYNEQFF. The CDR3 DNA reads TGTGCCAGCAGCCCCCGGGGGTCCTACAATGAGCAGTTCTTC.

The V call is TRBV29-1, the J call TRBJ2-2; D gene unclear. Per germline, CDR1 SQVTM and CDR2 ANQGSEA. V lost 2 bases to trimming and J lost 6 bases, with 10 bases between them. This CDR3 is built from 13 residues. The DNA of the CDR3 is TGCAGCGTTGAACATGGTTTAGCCGGGGAGCTGTTTTTT. It codes for CSVEHGLAGELFF.

This rearrangement joins TRBV2 to TRBJ2-3; a weak D match, TRBD2 (6 bases). The CDR3 is 15 amino acids. V lost 8 bases to trimming and J lost 2 bases, with 17 bases between them. Germline V gene lookup returns CDR1 SNHLY and CDR2 FYNNEI. The CDR3 here is CASPGRAGPTDTQYF. In DNA, the CDR3 is TGTGCCAGCCCGGGCCGGGCGGGACCCACAGATACGCAGTATTTT.

The CDR3 is CASSYGGKLFF. The CDR3 DNA reads TGTGCCAGTAGTTATGGGGGGAAACTGTTTTTT. The chain joins TRBV19 to TRBJ1-4; D might be TRBD1 (5 bases). V lost 5 bases, J lost 11 bases, and 9 bases lay in between. Per the germline V gene, CDR1 is LNHDA and CDR2 is SQIVND (reference sequence). The CDR3 contains 11 residues.

The gene calls are TRBV27 and TRBJ1-5; D unclear. Trimming stripped 5 bases from V and 5 bases from J, with 10 bases between. Germline-derived CDR1 and CDR2 are MNHEY and SMNVEV (reference sequence). The CDR3 contains 13 residues. In nucleotides, the CDR3 is TGTGCCAGCAGTCCCCAGGAGGATCAGCCCCAGCATTTT. Its translation: CASSPQEDQPQHF.

The rearrangement joins TRBV7-2 to TRBJ2-5; D is unresolved. V was trimmed by 4 bases and J by 5 bases, leaving 5 bases between them. Germline CDR1 reads SGHTA; CDR2 reads FQGNSA. This CDR3 is built from 11 residues. Written as DNA, the CDR3 is TGTGCCAGCAGCTCGCGGGAGACCCAGTACTTC. Translated: CASSSRETQYF.

V and J are TRBV7-2 and TRBJ2-1; D remains unclear. In germline, CDR1 is SGHTA, CDR2 FQGNSA. V lost 0 bases and J lost 0, with 6 bases in between. CDR3 length: 15 residues. CDR3 bases: TGTGCCAGCAGCTTAGCTGGCCTCTCCTACAATGAGCAGTTCTTC. This sequence encodes CASSLAGLSYNEQFF. Using reference TRBV7-2 and TRBJ2-1 for the parts outside the CDR3, the full variable domain is GAGVSQSPSNKVTEKGKDVELRCDPISGHTALYWYRQSLGQGLEFLIYFQGNSAPDKSGLPSDRFSAERTGGSVSTLTIQRTQQEDSAVYLCASSLAGLSYNEQFFGPGTRLTVL.

Here the CDR3 reads CASSTGAYGYTF. The CDR3 DNA reads as TGTGCCAGTTCGACAGGGGCCTATGGCTACACCTTC. The V call is TRBV6-5, the J call TRBJ1-2, with TRBD1 matching 8 bases. This CDR3 comprises 12 residues. V shed 9 bases and J 4 bases; nucleotides not matched to a gene: 4. Germline lookup yields CDR1 MNHEY and CDR2 SVGAGI.

This clone was seen more than once but under ten times. The rearrangement joins TRBV7-9 to TRBJ2-7; tentatively, D is TRBD1 (6 bases). Looked up from germline, CDR1 is SEHNR and CDR2 is FQNEAQ (reference sequence). The CDR3 length is 14 residues. The germline V and J ends were trimmed by 5 bases and 2 bases, with 13 bases remaining between them. The CDR3 loop reads CASSQAGTTYEQYF. The CDR3, as DNA: TGTGCCAGCAGCCAGGCCGGGACAACCTACGAGCAGTACTTC.

V gene TRBV4-1 combines with J gene TRBJ2-1; 13 bases line up with TRBD2. Germline V CDR1 and CDR2: MGHRA, YSYEKL. This CDR3 comprises 16 residues. J was trimmed by 8 bases and V by 4 bases; bases with no gene match: 8. This CDR3 reads CASSLPPGLAGYEQFF. For the CDR3, the DNA is TGCGCCAGCAGCCTCCCTCCGGGACTAGCGGGATATGAGCAGTTCTTC.

The chain uses TRBV6-4 and TRBJ2-2; TRBD2 might be the D (7 bases). The CDR3 is made up of 15 amino acids. Germline-derived CDR1 and CDR2 are MRHNA and SNTAGT. Trimming removed 5 bases from V and 5 bases from J, with 15 bases in between. The CDR3 region is CASSRGLGGTGELFF. The CDR3 DNA follows: TGTGCCAGCAGTCGAGGACTAGGGGGGACCGGGGAGCTGTTTTTT.

This sequence joins TRBV29-1 and TRBJ1-1, with a weak D call TRBD1 (5 bases). The germline V gene encodes CDR1 SQVTM and CDR2 ANQGSEA. V shed 7 bases and J shed 6 bases, with 18 bases lying between them. The length of the CDR3 is 13 residues. CDR3 loop: CSAVRTMRAEAFF. In DNA form, the CDR3 reads TGCAGCGCGGTCAGGACAATGAGAGCTGAAGCTTTCTTT. Supplemented by reference TRBV29-1 and TRBJ1-1, the full variable domain reads SAVISQKPSRDICQRGTSLTIQCQVDSQVTMMFWYRQQPGQSLTLIATANQGSEATYESGFVIDKFPISRPNLTFSTLTVSNMSPEDSSIYLCSAVRTMRAEAFFGQGTRLTVV.

Only one count was recorded for this clone. CDR3 in amino acids: CASSPLGTRAYEQYF. CDR3 nucleotides: TGTGCCAGCTCACCACTTGGGACTAGAGCCTACGAGCAGTACTTC. The rearrangement links TRBV18 to TRBJ2-7, with 8 bases matching TRBD2. Germline trimming cut 1 base from V and 2 bases from J; bases unmatched to any gene: 4. The CDR3 is made up of 15 amino acids. The V gene's germline CDR1 is KGHSH and CDR2 LQKENI. Using reference TRBV18 and TRBJ2-7 for the parts outside the CDR3, the full variable domain is NAGVMQNPRHLVRRRGQEARLRCSPMKGHSHVYWYRQLPEEGLKFMVYLQKENIIDESGMPKERFSAEFPKEGPSILRIQQVVRGDSAAYFCASSPLGTRAYEQYFGPGTRLTVT.

The rearrangement joins TRBV11-2 to TRBJ1-1, with TRBD1 matching 9 bases. Germline CDR1 and CDR2: SGHAT and FQNNGV. The CDR3 is 14 amino acids. V lost 3 bases to trimming and J lost 5 bases; unmatched junction nucleotides: 4. This CDR3 reads CASSFNDRGTEAFF. Written as DNA, the CDR3 is TGTGCCAGCAGCTTCAATGACAGGGGGACTGAAGCTTTCTTT.

This clone was seen only a few times. At the DNA level, this CDR3 is encoded by other sequences in the same sample as well. This chain joins TRBV19 and TRBJ1-2; tentatively, D is TRBD1 (6 bases). Between the trimmed V and J ends, which lost 6 bases and 5 bases, there was a span of 13 bases. The CDR3 runs 13 residues. Per germline, CDR1 LNHDA and CDR2 SQIVND (reference sequence). In DNA, the CDR3 is TGTGCCAGTAGCTCGGACAGATGGTATGGCTACACCTTC. Protein sequence: CASSSDRWYGYTF.

The rearrangement joins TRBV11-2 to TRBJ2-1; TRBD2 might be the D (6 bases). Trimming cost V 2 bases and J 6 bases, with 14 bases left between them. Per the germline V gene, CDR1 is SGHAT and CDR2 is FQNNGV. The CDR3 length is 15 residues. The CDR3 region is CASSLYEGLTNEQFF. CDR3 sequence (DNA): TGTGCCAGCAGCTTATATGAGGGACTTACCAATGAGCAGTTCTTC.

The rearrangement uses TRBV6-5 and TRBJ1-5; 10 nucleotides match TRBD1. This CDR3 spans 15 amino acids. J gave up 4 bases and V 5 bases, and 5 bases lay outside the gene matches. Germline lookup yields CDR1 MNHEY and CDR2 SVGAGI. In nucleotides, the CDR3 is TGTGCCAGCAGTAGGGGACAGGGGACAAATCAGCCCCAGCATTTT. Protein: CASSRGQGTNQPQHF.

V gene TRBV10-1 combines with J gene TRBJ2-1; 14 nucleotides agree with TRBD2. With 10 bases clipped from V and 1 base from J, the junction kept 9 bases outside the gene matches. Per germline, CDR1 WNHNN and CDR2 SYGVQD (reference sequence). The CDR3 consists of 17 residues. CDR3 sequence (DNA): TGCGCCATCGGGACTAGCGGGAGTGGTTGTTCCTACAATGAGCAGTTCTTC. Amino acid sequence: CAIGTSGSGCSYNEQFF.

CDR3 sequence (DNA): TGTGCCAGCAGCTCCGACGGGACTAGGCAGTATTTT. It is translated as CASSSDGTRQYF. The gene calls are TRBV5-4 and TRBJ2-3; the match to TRBD2 covers 8 bases. Germline lookup yields CDR1 SGHNT and CDR2 YYREEE (reference sequence). This CDR3 is built from 12 residues. Germline trimming cut 3 bases from V and 11 bases from J; bases unmatched to any gene: 5.

As for this clone: At one boundary the junction diverges from the germline segment, which might be a read error. The CDR3 coding sequence is TGTTCCAGCAGGGAAACCCAGGGCGAGCAGTACTTC. Translated, it gives CSSRETQGEQYF. This sequence joins TRBV7-9 and TRBJ2-7; D possibly corresponds to TRBD1 (5 bases). CDR3 length: 12 amino acids. Per the germline V gene, CDR1 is SEHNR and CDR2 is FQNEAQ (reference sequence).

J is TRBJ2-7 and V is TRBV15; no reliable D call. Trimming shortened V by 0 bases and J by 3 bases, and 9 bases separated the two germline ends. Germline loops: CDR1 LNHNV, CDR2 YYDKDF (reference sequence). The CDR3 totals 14 residues. The CDR3 is CATSRDRNSYEQYF. CDR3 nucleotides: TGTGCCACCAGCAGAGATAGGAACAGCTACGAGCAGTACTTC.

This sequence joins TRBV28 and TRBJ1-4, with a weak D call TRBD1 (6 bases). With 6 bases removed from V and 9 bases from J, the gap between germline ends came to 17 bases. Germline CDR1 and CDR2: MDHEN and SYDVKM. The CDR3 has 14 residues. DNA of the CDR3: TGTGCCAGCAGAGGGGGAGGGGGGGAAAAAAAACTGTTTTTT. Protein sequence: CASRGGGGEKKLFF.

This clone has just one count. V and J are TRBV27 and TRBJ2-7; 8 nucleotides align to TRBD1. This CDR3 comprises 15 residues. The junction had 11 bases not matched to a gene; V was cut back by 7 bases and J by 3 bases. Germline CDR1 is MNHEY and CDR2 is SMNVEV (reference sequence). The CDR3 sequence is CASTTSGTGRYEQYF. The CDR3 DNA reads TGTGCCAGCACCACCTCCGGGACAGGCCGCTACGAGCAGTACTTC.

The chain uses TRBV7-8 and TRBJ2-5, with a tentative D call TRBD2 (6 bases). The CDR3 totals 15 residues. CDR1 SGHVS and CDR2 FQNEAQ come from the germline V gene. V was clipped by 5 bases and J by 0 bases, with 13 bases between them. The CDR3 protein is CASSHGDWYQETQYF. In DNA, the CDR3 is TGTGCCAGCAGCCACGGGGACTGGTACCAAGAGACCCAGTACTTC.